This passage covers 19 T cell receptor beta chains from one sample sequenced in a study of blood T cell repertoires in COVID-19. Repertoires were generated with immunoSEQ multiplex PCR, while TCRdb's copy carries only in-frame clones and drops some. The sample consists of about 280,000 clones, 87% of them appearing once. Source material: PBMCs or T cells enriched from blood (not recorded which). The receptors were gathered from a middle-aged woman who had recovered from COVID-19.

The chain uses TRBV11-2 and TRBJ2-5, with D maybe TRBD1 (5 bases). V dropped 5 bases and J dropped 2 bases, with 12 bases sitting between them. This CDR3 contains 14 residues. Germline values: CDR1 SGHAT, CDR2 FQNNGV. The CDR3 spells CASSPSRVQETQYF. CDR3 coding DNA: TGTGCCAGCAGCCCGTCCAGGGTTCAAGAGACCCAGTACTTC.

The V call is TRBV11-1, the J call TRBJ2-7, with 7 bases lining up with TRBD2. The CDR3 loop spans 16 amino acids. The germline V gene encodes CDR1 SGHAT and CDR2 FQDESV (reference sequence). V lost 5 bases to trimming and J lost 1 base; unmatched junction nucleotides: 11. In DNA form, the CDR3 reads TGTGCCAGCAGCGCCGGGGGAAAGCGGGGTTCCTACGAGCAGTACTTC. This encodes CASSAGGKRGSYEQYF.

The chain couples TRBV6-5 to TRBJ2-7; D uncertain. Germline V CDR1 and CDR2: MNHEY, SVGAGI. V lost 4 bases, J lost 4 bases, and 14 bases lay in between. This CDR3 is built from 14 residues. Here the CDR3 reads CASSLNGDSYEQYF. In DNA, the CDR3 is TGTGCCAGCAGTTTGAACGGAGACTCGTACGAGCAGTACTTC.

The chain recombines TRBV19 with TRBJ1-5; D is ambiguous. This CDR3 is built from 13 residues. From germline, CDR1 is LNHDA and CDR2 SQIVND (reference sequence). V lost 3 bases and J lost 6, with 9 bases in between. CDR3 DNA: TGTGCCAGTAGTATTTCAGTAAGTCAGCCCCAGCATTTT. It is translated as CASSISVSQPQHF.

This sequence joins TRBV28 and TRBJ1-1; D is unresolved. Germline loops: CDR1 MDHEN, CDR2 SYDVKM. The CDR3 is 15 amino acids. V lost 8 bases to trimming and J lost 1 base, with 17 bases between them. CDR3 amino acids: CASPRDPNENTEAFF. The CDR3 region has the DNA TGTGCCAGCCCTCGGGATCCGAACGAGAACACTGAAGCTTTCTTT.

Here the CDR3 DNA reads TGTGCCAGCAGTTCCCTAGCGGGAGGGTGGAAAGAGACCCAGTACTTC. Encoded protein: CASSSLAGGWKETQYF. The J gene is TRBJ2-5, the V gene TRBV28, with 12 bases fitting TRBD2. Germline-derived CDR1 and CDR2 are MDHEN and SYDVKM. This CDR3 spans 16 amino acids. V trimming: 4 bases; J trimming: 3 bases; junction bases outside the gene matches: 6.

The J gene is TRBJ2-2, the V gene TRBV5-1, with TRBD2 matching over 7 bases. V lost 1 base and J lost 2; bases outside the gene matches: 5. The CDR3 totals 16 residues. Germline V gene lookup returns CDR1 SGHRS and CDR2 YFSETQ. The CDR3 here is CASSLSGTFNTGELFF. CDR3 nucleotides: TGCGCCAGCAGCTTGAGCGGGACTTTTAACACCGGGGAGCTGTTTTTT. The whole variable domain, filled in from reference TRBV5-1 and TRBJ2-2, reads KAGVTQTPRYLIKTRGQQVTLSCSPISGHRSVSWYQQTPGQGLQFLFEYFSETQRNKGNFPGRFSGRQFSNSRSEMNVSTLELGDSALYLCASSLSGTFNTGELFFGEGSRLTVL.

This clone is a singleton in its sample. This chain joins TRBV4-1 and TRBJ2-7; D is possibly TRBD2 (6 bases). Trimming removed 0 bases from V and 2 bases from J, with 14 bases in between. The germline gives CDR1 MGHRA, CDR2 YSYEKL. This CDR3 region has 16 residues. The CDR3 DNA follows: TGCGCCAGCAGCCAAGATCTTGCGGGAAGCGCCTACGAGCAGTACTTC. Amino acids: CASSQDLAGSAYEQYF.

The V and J genes are TRBV7-9 and TRBJ2-7, with D perhaps matching TRBD1 (5 bases). The CDR3 length is 15 residues. Germline CDR1 and CDR2: SEHNR and FQNEAQ (reference sequence). The V gene lost 0 bases and the J gene lost 6 bases, with 15 bases spanning the gap. The CDR3, as DNA: TGTGCCAGCAGCTTAGCGGTCAGGGCGGCAGGCGAGCAGTACTTC. Translated, it gives CASSLAVRAAGEQYF.

The chain has TRBV11-2 and TRBJ1-2; D gene unclear. This CDR3 is built from 14 residues. Trimming removed 0 bases from V and 4 bases from J, with 9 bases in between. The germline V gene encodes CDR1 SGHAT and CDR2 FQNNGV. In DNA form, the CDR3 reads TGTGCCAGCAGCTTAGATGAATGGCTCTATGGCTACACCTTC. Its protein is CASSLDEWLYGYTF.

The J gene is TRBJ2-1, the V gene TRBV7-2; no reliable D call. The germline V gene encodes CDR1 SGHTA and CDR2 FQGNSA. This CDR3 is 11 amino acids long. V lost 3 bases to trimming and J lost 9 bases, with 6 bases between them. The CDR3 coding sequence is TGTGCCAGCAGCTTGACTGGTGAGCAGTTCTTC. This sequence encodes CASSLTGEQFF.

The genes are TRBV5-6 and TRBJ1-1; D gene unclear. V lost 5 bases to trimming and J lost 0 bases, with 11 bases between them. Per germline, CDR1 SGHDT and CDR2 YYEEEE. The CDR3 has 14 amino acids. The CDR3 spells CASRVRPLNTEAFF. CDR3 in DNA: TGTGCCAGCAGAGTGCGGCCACTGAACACTGAAGCTTTCTTT.

The chain carries TRBV7-2 and TRBJ2-2, with 7 bases fitting TRBD2. CDR1 is SGHTA and CDR2 is FQGNSA in the germline V gene. This CDR3 contains 16 residues. V lost 3 bases and J lost 2; bases outside the gene matches: 6. CDR3 sequence reads: CASSFQGGGNTGELFF. CDR3 sequence (DNA): TGTGCCAGCAGCTTTCAAGGCGGGGGAAACACCGGGGAGCTGTTTTTT.

The rearrangement links TRBV30 to TRBJ2-5, with 14 bases matching TRBD2. This CDR3 contains 17 residues. J lost 5 bases, V lost 2 bases, and 10 bases had no gene match. Germline V gene lookup returns CDR1 GTSNPN and CDR2 SVGIG (reference sequence). CDR3 loop: CAWSPGTSGSGTETQYF. CDR3 coding DNA: TGTGCCTGGAGTCCCGGGACTAGCGGGAGTGGTACGGAGACCCAGTACTTC.

This rearrangement joins TRBV7-2 to TRBJ2-5; weak D call: TRBD2 (6 bases). The CDR3 spans 14 residues. Between the trimmed V and J ends, which lost 7 bases and 4 bases, there was a span of 16 bases. Germline loops: CDR1 SGHTA, CDR2 FQGNSA. DNA of the CDR3: TGTGCCAGCACCCTCGGCGGGATAACAGAGACCCAGTACTTC. Residues: CASTLGGITETQYF.

This clone was counted once. This chain connects TRBV28 to TRBJ1-1, with a tentative D call TRBD1 (5 bases). The CDR3 totals 14 residues. Between the trimmed V and J ends, which lost 5 bases and 4 bases, there was a span of 14 bases. The V gene's germline CDR1 is MDHEN and CDR2 SYDVKM. The CDR3 protein is CASSSVGGFTEAFF. The CDR3 DNA follows: TGTGCCAGCAGTAGCGTTGGGGGGTTCACTGAAGCTTTCTTT.

The chain joins TRBV19 to TRBJ2-7; 10 nucleotides agree with TRBD1. The V gene's germline CDR1 is LNHDA and CDR2 SQIVND (reference sequence). Trimming took 6 bases from V and 5 from J; bases not matched to a gene: 4. The CDR3 is 13 residues long. The CDR3 region is CASSDRGLNEQYF. The DNA of the CDR3 is TGTGCCAGTAGCGACAGGGGGCTGAACGAGCAGTACTTC.

This chain links TRBV25-1 with TRBJ2-5; TRBD2 might be the D (7 bases). V lost 3 bases and J lost 5, with 16 bases in between. This CDR3 has 15 residues. Germline CDR1 reads MGHDK; CDR2 reads SYGVNS. The DNA for the CDR3 is TGTGCCAGCAGTGAGCGCGGGGGCGCGGGGGAGACCCAGTACTTC. Its protein product is CASSERGGAGETQYF.

In its sample, this clone was seen once. V gene TRBV5-1 combines with J gene TRBJ2-7; a possible D gene is TRBD1 (6 bases). V was trimmed by 2 bases and J by 3 bases, leaving 12 bases between them. Germline-derived CDR1 and CDR2 are SGHRS and YFSETQ. The CDR3 consists of 14 residues. CDR3 sequence (DNA): TGCGCCAGCAGCTTTACGGGCAGGGGCTACGAGCAGTACTTC. Encoded protein: CASSFTGRGYEQYF.